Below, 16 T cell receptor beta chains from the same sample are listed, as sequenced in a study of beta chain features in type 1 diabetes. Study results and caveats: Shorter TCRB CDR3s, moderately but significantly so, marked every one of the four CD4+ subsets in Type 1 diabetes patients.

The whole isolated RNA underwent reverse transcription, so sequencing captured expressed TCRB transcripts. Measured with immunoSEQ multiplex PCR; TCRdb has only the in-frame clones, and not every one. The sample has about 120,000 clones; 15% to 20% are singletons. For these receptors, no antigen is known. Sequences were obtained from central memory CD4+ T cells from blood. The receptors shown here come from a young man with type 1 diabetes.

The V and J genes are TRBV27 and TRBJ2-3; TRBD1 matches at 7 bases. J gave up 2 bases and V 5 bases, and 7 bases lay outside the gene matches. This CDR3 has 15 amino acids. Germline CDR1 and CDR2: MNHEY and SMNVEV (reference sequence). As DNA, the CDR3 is TGTGCCAGCAGTCCCTACGGACAGGTCACAGATACGCAGTATTTT. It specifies CASSPYGQVTDTQYF.

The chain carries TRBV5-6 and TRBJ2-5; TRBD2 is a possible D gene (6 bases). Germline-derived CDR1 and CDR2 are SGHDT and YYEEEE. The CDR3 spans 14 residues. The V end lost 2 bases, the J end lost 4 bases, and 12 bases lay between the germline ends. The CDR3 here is CASSFGGVGETQYF. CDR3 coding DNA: TGTGCCAGCAGCTTCGGCGGGGTGGGAGAGACCCAGTACTTC.

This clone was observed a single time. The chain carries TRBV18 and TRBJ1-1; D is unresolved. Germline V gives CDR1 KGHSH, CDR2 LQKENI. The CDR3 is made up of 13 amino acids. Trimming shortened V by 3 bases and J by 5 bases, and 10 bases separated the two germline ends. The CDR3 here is CASSPSDGTEAFF. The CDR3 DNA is TGTGCCAGCTCACCTTCGGACGGTACTGAAGCTTTCTTT.

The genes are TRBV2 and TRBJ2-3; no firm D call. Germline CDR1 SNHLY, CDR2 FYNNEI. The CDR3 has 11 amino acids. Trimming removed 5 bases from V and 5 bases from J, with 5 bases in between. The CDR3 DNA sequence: TGTGCCAGCAGTATCCAAGATACGCAGTATTTT. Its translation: CASSIQDTQYF.

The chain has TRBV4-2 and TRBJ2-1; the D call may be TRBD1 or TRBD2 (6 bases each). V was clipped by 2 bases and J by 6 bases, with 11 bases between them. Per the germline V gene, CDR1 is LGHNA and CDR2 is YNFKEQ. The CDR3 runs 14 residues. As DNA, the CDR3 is TGTGCCAGCAGCCAAAGAGGAGGGGGCAATGAGCAGTTCTTC. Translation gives CASSQRGGGNEQFF.

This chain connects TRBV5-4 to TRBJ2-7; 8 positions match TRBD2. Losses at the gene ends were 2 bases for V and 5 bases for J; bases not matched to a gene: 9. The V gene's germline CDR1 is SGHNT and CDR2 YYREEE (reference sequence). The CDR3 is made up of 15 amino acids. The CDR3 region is CASSLRAGATDEQYF. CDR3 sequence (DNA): TGTGCCAGCAGCTTACGAGCGGGGGCCACAGACGAGCAGTACTTC.

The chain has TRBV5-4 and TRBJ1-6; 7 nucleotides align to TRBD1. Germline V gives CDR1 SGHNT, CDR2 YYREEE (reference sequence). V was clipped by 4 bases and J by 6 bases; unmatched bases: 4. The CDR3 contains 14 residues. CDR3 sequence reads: CASSTDRSNSPLHF. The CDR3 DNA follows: TGTGCCAGCAGCACGGACAGGAGTAATTCACCCCTCCACTTT.

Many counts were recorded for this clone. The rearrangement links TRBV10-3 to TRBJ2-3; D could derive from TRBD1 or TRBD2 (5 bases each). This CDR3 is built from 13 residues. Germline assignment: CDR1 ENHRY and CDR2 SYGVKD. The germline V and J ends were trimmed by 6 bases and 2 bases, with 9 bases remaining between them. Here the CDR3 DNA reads TGTGCCATCAGGGCAGGGACCACAGATACGCAGTATTTT. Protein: CAIRAGTTDTQYF.

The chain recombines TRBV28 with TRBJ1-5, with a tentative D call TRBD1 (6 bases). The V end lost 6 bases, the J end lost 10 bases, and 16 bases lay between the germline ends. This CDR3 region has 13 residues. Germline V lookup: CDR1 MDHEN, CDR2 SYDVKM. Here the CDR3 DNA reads TGTGCCAGCAGCAATACAGGGCCTAAACCCCAGCATTTT. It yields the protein CASSNTGPKPQHF. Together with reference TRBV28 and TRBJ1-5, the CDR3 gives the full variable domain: DVKVTQSSRYLVKRTGEKVFLECVQDMDHENMFWYRQDPGLGLRLIYFSYDVKMKEKGDIPEGYSVSREKKERFSLILESASTNQTSMYLCASSNTGPKPQHFGDGTRLSIL.

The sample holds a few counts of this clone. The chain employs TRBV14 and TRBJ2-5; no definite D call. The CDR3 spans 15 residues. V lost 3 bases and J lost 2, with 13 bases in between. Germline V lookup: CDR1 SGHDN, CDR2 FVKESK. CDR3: CASSHGRLPQETQYF. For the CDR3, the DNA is TGTGCCAGCAGCCACGGTCGGCTACCTCAAGAGACCCAGTACTTC. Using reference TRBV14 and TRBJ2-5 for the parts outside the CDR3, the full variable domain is EAGVTQFPSHSVIEKGQTVTLRCDPISGHDNLYWYRRVMGKEIKFLLHFVKESKQDESGMPNNRFLAERTGGTYSTLKVQPAELEDSGVYFCASSHGRLPQETQYFGPGTRLLVL.

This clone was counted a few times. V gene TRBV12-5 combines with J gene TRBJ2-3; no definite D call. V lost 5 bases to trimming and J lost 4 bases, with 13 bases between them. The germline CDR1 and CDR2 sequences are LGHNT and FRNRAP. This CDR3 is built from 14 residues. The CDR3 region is CASGPAGRADTQYF. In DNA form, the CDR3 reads TGTGCTAGTGGTCCCGCCGGTCGCGCAGATACGCAGTATTTT.

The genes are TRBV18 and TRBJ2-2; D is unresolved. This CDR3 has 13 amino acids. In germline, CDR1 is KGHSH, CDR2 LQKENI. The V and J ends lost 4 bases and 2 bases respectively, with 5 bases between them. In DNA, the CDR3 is TGTGCCAGCTCACAAGACAACACCGGGGAGCTGTTTTTT. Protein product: CASSQDNTGELFF.

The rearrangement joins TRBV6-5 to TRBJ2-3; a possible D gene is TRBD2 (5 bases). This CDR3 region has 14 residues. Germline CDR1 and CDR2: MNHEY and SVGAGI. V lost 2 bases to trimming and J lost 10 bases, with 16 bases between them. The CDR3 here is CASSYKSRGSAQYF. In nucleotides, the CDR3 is TGTGCCAGCAGTTACAAATCCCGGGGTTCCGCGCAGTATTTT.

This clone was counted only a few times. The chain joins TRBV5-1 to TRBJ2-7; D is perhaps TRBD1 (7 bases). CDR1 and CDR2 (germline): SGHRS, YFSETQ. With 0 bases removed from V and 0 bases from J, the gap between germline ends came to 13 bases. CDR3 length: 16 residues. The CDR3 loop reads CASSLGGTVSSYEQYF. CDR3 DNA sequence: TGCGCCAGCAGCTTGGGCGGGACAGTCAGCTCCTACGAGCAGTACTTC.

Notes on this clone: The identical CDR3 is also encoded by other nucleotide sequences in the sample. CDR3 residues: CASSFGQGSSYEQYF. In DNA form, the CDR3 reads TGCGCCAGCAGCTTCGGACAGGGGAGTTCCTACGAGCAGTACTTC. This chain uses TRBV5-1 with TRBJ2-7; 9 bases are shared with TRBD1. J gave up 1 base and V 2 bases, and 4 bases lay outside the gene matches. Germline V gene data show CDR1 as SGHRS and CDR2 as YFSETQ. The CDR3 extends over 15 amino acids.

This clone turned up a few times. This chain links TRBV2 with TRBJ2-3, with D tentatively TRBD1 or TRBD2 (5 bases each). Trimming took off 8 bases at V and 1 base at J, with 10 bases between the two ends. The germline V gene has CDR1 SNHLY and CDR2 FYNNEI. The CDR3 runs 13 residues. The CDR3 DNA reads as TGTGCCAGCCCAGGGACCGGCACAGATACGCAGTATTTT. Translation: CASPGTGTDTQYF.